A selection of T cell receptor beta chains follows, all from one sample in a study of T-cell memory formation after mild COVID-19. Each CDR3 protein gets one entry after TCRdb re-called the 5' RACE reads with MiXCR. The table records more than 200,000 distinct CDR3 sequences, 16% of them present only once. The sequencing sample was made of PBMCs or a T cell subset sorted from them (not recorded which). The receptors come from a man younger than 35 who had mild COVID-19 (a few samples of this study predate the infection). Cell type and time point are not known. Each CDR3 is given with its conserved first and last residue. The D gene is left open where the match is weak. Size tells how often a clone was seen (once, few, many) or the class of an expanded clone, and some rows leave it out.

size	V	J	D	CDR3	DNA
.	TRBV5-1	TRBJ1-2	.	CASSLDTYGYTF	TGCGCCAGCAGCTTGGACACCTATGGCTACACCTTC
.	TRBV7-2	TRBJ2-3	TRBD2	CASSLGSGGARGTDTQYF	TGTGCCAGCAGCTTAGGAAGCGGGGGGGCTCGGGGCACAGATACGCAGTATTTT
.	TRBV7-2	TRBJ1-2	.	CASSLVGGGYTF	TGTGCCAGCAGCTTAGTTGGGGGCGGCTACACCTTC
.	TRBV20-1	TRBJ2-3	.	CSAMVPGRTDTQYF	TGCAGTGCCATGGTCCCGGGACGCACAGATACGCAGTATTTT
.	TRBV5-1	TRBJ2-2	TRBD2	CASRPNGGDTGELFF	TGCGCCAGCAGACCTAACGGGGGGGACACCGGGGAGCTGTTTTTT
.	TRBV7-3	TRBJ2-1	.	CASSLTTGTEQFF	TGTGCCAGCAGCTTAACGACGGGGACTGAGCAGTTCTTC
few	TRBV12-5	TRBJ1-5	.	CASVGGTGNQPQHF	TGTGCTAGTGTGGGGGGGACTGGAAATCAGCCCCAGCATTTT
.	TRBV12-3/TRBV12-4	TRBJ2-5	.	CASKAGSATQYF	TGTGCCAGCAAGGCAGGGTCGGCGACCCAGTACTTC
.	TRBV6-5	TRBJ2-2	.	CASSSGQRTGELFF	TGTGCCAGCAGTTCTGGACAGCGCACCGGGGAGCTGTTTTTT
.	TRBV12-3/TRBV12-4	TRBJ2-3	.	CASSLALEGTQYF	TGTGCCAGCAGTTTAGCGCTCGAAGGTACGCAGTATTTT
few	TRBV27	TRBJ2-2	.	CASSYSENTGELFF	TGTGCCAGCAGTTACTCAGAAAACACCGGGGAGCTGTTTTTT
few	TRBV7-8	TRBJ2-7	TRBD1	CASSWTGVGEQYF	TGTGCCAGCAGCTGGACAGGGGTTGGCGAGCAGTACTTC
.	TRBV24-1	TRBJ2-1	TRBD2	CATSDPGLASFF	TGTGCCACCAGTGACCCGGGACTAGCATCGTTCTTC